This TCR beta chain originates from a study of T cell responses to AZD1222 COVID-19 vaccine (dated by TCRdb to the early 2020s). Broadly, across the study: TCR sequencing was performed for more than 230 trial participants, of whom about 200 were given two doses of AZD1222 and some 26 were given two doses of MenACWY control vaccine. Trial participants were enrolled into age subgroups of 18-55, 56-69 and 70-plus years, which contained 148, 28 and 57 TCR-sequenced participants, respectively. The paper's findings and limits, for the study overall: Epitopes outside the regions mutated in the B.1.351 and B.1.1.7 variants were reportedly recognized by nearly half of the unique spike-specific TCRs. No day 14 peak-response samples were available, so repertoires were characterized only after the peak T cell response. The whole spike protein was spanned by vaccine-associated CD4 TCRs, and dominant responses were seen in regions 160-218 and 743-854. Spike-specific TCR breadth and depth rose significantly after two AZD1222 doses compared with day 0 and with MenACWY recipients. Conclusions about previously exposed vaccinees are limited, since just six or seven AZD1222 recipients were seropositive for SARS-CoV-2 at baseline. Most participants were white British and females outnumbered males, and the authors suggested that clonal diversity may have been underestimated. The 56-69-year group was small, and its depth increase did not reach significance, likely because of low power.

Details on this clone: Its antigen is still unknown. Base qualities are not at hand, and no much larger clone is one base apart.

The CDR3 regions of human TCRbeta chains were subjected to immunosequencing. As for the original processing: Repertoire TCRs were matched against a reference library of SARS-CoV-2-specific TCRs generated with the MIRA antigen-specificity platform. Breadth was defined as the fraction of unique TCRs that were SARS-CoV-2-associated, and depth was defined as the fraction of total T cells that were SARS-CoV-2-associated. Using the MIRA data, every spike-specific TCR was mapped to the spike region that the TCR reacted to and assigned to either a CD4 or a CD8 class. Log10-transformed breadth and depth values were compared by one-way ANOVA with Sidak's multiple comparisons tests. TCRdb holds this immuneACCESS table with in-frame rearrangements only. Some clones are missing; in checked studies, unresolved V genes explain under half, and the rest has no known cause. That table furnishes V, J and clone size, whereas the DNA furnished D and trimming. This sample is represented by roughly 65,000 clones; approximately 82% of them were singletons. The ten largest clones represent around 27% of the sample.

Its CDR3 holds 16 amino acids, cysteine through phenylalanine. The kept DNA is CDR3 alone, 48 bases in frame from the first base. Sequences SGHVS (CDR1) and FNYEAQ (CDR2) are obtained from the germline V gene. Germline trimming: 4 bases from V, 5 bases from J; junction bases outside gene matches: 11. Explained via the paper, the time point label denotes: about 28 days (+/-7) after the second vaccine dose. AZD1222 recipients given second doses at about 4 weeks or at about 12 weeks were pooled, since spike-specific TCR depth and breadth were not found to differ between the two schedules. The vaccinee samples were drawn from two UK trials, COV001 and COV002, one of which was a single-blind randomized controlled phase 2/3 trial testing AZD1222 (ChAdOx1 nCoV-19) in healthy adults. Trial participant PBMC samples were collected at day 0 and day 28 after the second dose for TCRbeta chain sequencing.

The receptor's source is an adult who received the AZD1222 COVID-19 vaccine. The chain is made from TRBV7-6 and TRBJ2-1, and 7 junctional nucleotides match TRBD2. The sample in question was peripheral blood, obtained 28 days after the second AZD1222 dose. The CDR3 protein is CASSWRSRGSHNEQFF. The nucleotide sequence is given as TGTGCCAGCAGCTGGAGAAGCCGCGGGAGCCACAATGAGCAGTTCTTC.